Included here is one T cell receptor beta chain sequence, with context. The clone's antigen remains unknown. One base away there is no much larger clone; base qualities are not given. The germline V gene gives CDR1 as MGHRA and CDR2 as YSYEKL. Trimming accounts for 2 bases at V and 4 bases at J, while the number of junction bases matched to no gene is 5. The CDR3 runs 15 residues from the cysteine to the phenylalanine. The entry retains the CDR3 DNA only, 45 bases that are in frame from base 1. This entry belongs to a study of shared clonotypes between healthy human individuals (dated by TCRdb to 2019 to 2021). For context, the study as a whole: Three men and a couple of women, aged 18 to 49 years, made up the cohort. Per donor, three plates each were used for CD4 naive and CD4 memory, two for CD8 naive, and one for CD8 memory. To estimate repertoire size and how much clonotypes are shared between individuals, the study performed deep sequencing of blood TCR repertoires from roughly five healthy adults. Different laboratories and diverse techniques were used to prepare libraries and sequence TCR repertoires, to increase sequencing depth and limit assay-specific biases. Each donor's leukapheresis produced roughly between about 0.9 and 9.5 billion PBMCs.

Using the deep immunoSEQ assay, TCR CDR3 regions were amplified from genomic DNA by multiplex PCR. For each cell subset, the extracted genomic DNA was distributed evenly across all wells of several immunoSEQ 96-well plates, and each plate served as one replicate. For sorted subsets, about 0.2 ug genomic DNA, equal to approximately 30,000 T cell genomes, was loaded into each replicate PCR. Purified libraries were measured with a Qubit 3.0 fluorometer, size-checked on a Bioanalyzer 2100, and measured again with the KAPA Library Quantification kit. Every immunoSEQ 96-well plate was sequenced on a dedicated single-read 150-cycle Illumina NextSeq 550 flow cell. Per the authors' processing: Because only junctional sequences without quality scores were contained in the immunoSEQ output, filtering matching that applied to full-length reads could not be performed. Sequences were annotated with PyIR, a Python wrapper for IgBLAST v1.9, using IMGT germline references to assign V/J genes and CDR3. Reads with weak V/J assignments (E-value above 1e-6), missing CDR3, stop codons, out-of-frame junctions, or ambiguous translated residues were removed. V3J clonotypes were defined by identical inferred V gene, J gene, and CDR3 amino acid sequence. To compute the percentage overlap between repertoires, the number of shared unique clonotypes was divided by the size of the smaller repertoire. Repertoire richness was assessed with RTK rarefaction, the Chao1 estimator, and Recon v2.1 estimates of unobserved clonotypes. For all TCRbeta clonotypes obtained by the gDNA method from four donors, generation probabilities were computed with OLGA. Held by TCRdb, this immuneACCESS table contains in-frame sequences only and omits some clones. Under half of the omission traces to an unresolved V gene where checked; the cause of the rest is unknown. V and J calls and clone size come straight from that table; D and trimming were deduced from the DNA. The sample table contains more than 600,000 clones; only one count was recorded for 92% of them. Jointly, the top ten make up approximately 25% of the sample.

Overall study outcomes, separate from this receptor: Pairwise subsampling indicated that sequencing depth was expected to affect the degree of clonotype sharing among donors. When several donors were compared, the shared fraction of clonotypes was roughly 4.8% for naive CD4, more than 3% for naive CD8, roughly 2.3% for memory CD4, and around 0.4% for memory CD8. Even with the large sequencing depth, rarefaction of the sorted-subset datasets indicated that sequencing was incomplete. Compared with non-shared clonotypes, clonotypes shared by all four sorted-subset donors had higher generation probabilities. Because the study included only a small number of donors, the genetic and exposure-history diversity represented was limited. Estimated clonotype richness was generally larger for naive than for memory subsets. Sampling was restricted to blood, and TCR repertoires in tissues likely differ from the TCR repertoires found in blood.

CD8 naive samples were CD45RO-negative cells positively selected for CCR7, giving a CD45RA+CCR7+ population that excluded TemRA cells. Healthy HIV-negative adults with no recently reported acute infections or vaccinations were included as donors. Every donor was a Caucasian adult living in Nashville, Tennessee, USA. Blood was collected by leukapheresis, and PBMCs were isolated by Ficoll-Histopaque density gradient centrifugation and then cryopreserved in liquid nitrogen vapor phase. Purity and quantity of every magnetically sorted T cell population were checked by analytical flow cytometry. Each sorted fraction had its genomic DNA isolated and then quantified by UV absorbance on a Nanodrop 2000c.

The V gene is TRBV4-1 and the J gene is TRBJ2-1; 7 of the junction bases match TRBD1. This sequence was found in a man aged 25-45 years in good health. The sequenced material came from naive CD8+ T cells sorted from blood. The label giving this sample's cell subset or site can be read as: CD45RA+CCR7+. The CDR3 is CASSQWTGDYNEQFF. The sequenced DNA is TGCGCCAGCAGCCAATGGACAGGAGATTACAATGAGCAGTTCTTC.